A selection of T cell receptor beta chains follows, all from one sample in a study of Ad26.COV2.S vaccination and SARS-CoV-2 variants. TCRdb keeps only in-frame clones here, not all; method: immunoSEQ multiplex PCR. The sample holds around 350,000 clones, 70% to 90% seen once. The source was peripheral blood, collected in a trial of Ad26.COV2.S vaccine versus placebo. The origin of the receptors is a person between 18 and 65 years old who received the Ad26.COV2.S COVID-19 vaccine or a placebo. The CDR3 runs from the conserved cysteine through the conserved F or W. A D gene is named only where the DNA matches it firmly. The size entry is marked missing in some rows and otherwise reads once, few, many or a size class.

d_call cdr3_length j_call v_call clone_size cdr3_aa cdr3_nt
NA 15 TRBJ2-3 TRBV6-1 NA CASSERFFGTDTQYF TGTGCCAGCAGTGAACGGTTTTTCGGCACAGATACGCAGTATTTT
NA 15 TRBJ2-5 TRBV6-5 NA CASSLTAGRGETQYF TGTGCCAGCAGCTTGACAGCCGGGCGGGGTGAGACCCAGTACTTC
TRBD1 16 TRBJ2-7 TRBV11-2 NA CASSLAKGAGSYEQYF TGTGCCAGCAGCTTAGCCAAGGGGGCAGGCTCCTACGAGCAGTACTTC
NA 13 TRBJ2-2 TRBV5-8 NA CASSLTFTGELFF TGTGCCAGCAGCTTGACATTCACCGGGGAGCTGTTTTTT
NA 16 TRBJ1-3 TRBV7-2 NA CASSRTDKPSGNTIYF TGTGCCAGCAGCAGAACGGACAAACCCTCGGGAAACACCATATATTTT
TRBD1 16 TRBJ2-3 TRBV4-1 NA CASSPGDRGSTDTQYF TGCGCCAGCAGCCCTGGGGACAGGGGAAGCACAGATACGCAGTATTTT
NA 14 TRBJ1-1 TRBV18 NA CASSPAGLNTEAFF TGTGCCAGCTCACCAGCGGGATTGAACACTGAAGCTTTCTTT
NA 12 TRBJ2-5 TRBV1 few CTSTPGRETQYF TGCACCAGCACCCCAGGGAGGGAGACCCAGTACTTC
TRBD1 13 TRBJ2-5 TRBV6-2/TRBV6-3 NA CASSALDRGAQYF TGTGCCAGCAGTGCACTCGACAGGGGGGCCCAGTACTTC
NA 14 TRBJ1-3 TRBV15 NA CATSPHRAGNTIYF TGTGCCACCAGCCCCCACAGGGCGGGAAACACCATATATTTT
NA 15 TRBJ2-1 TRBV29-1 NA CSAVPMGGTYNEQFF TGCAGTGCGGTGCCGATGGGCGGTACCTACAATGAGCAGTTCTTC
NA 14 TRBJ1-5 TRBV7-2 NA CASSLVGSNQPQHF TGTGCCAGCAGCTTAGTTGGTAGCAATCAGCCCCAGCATTTT
NA 15 TRBJ2-2 TRBV5-4 NA CASSPGTPNTGELFF TGTGCCAGCAGCCCCGGGACGCCAAACACCGGGGAGCTGTTTTTT
NA 15 TRBJ2-1 TRBV2 once CASSLYGGGYNEQFF TGTGCCAGCAGTTTATATGGTGGGGGCTACAATGAGCAGTTCTTC
TRBD1 15 TRBJ2-2 TRBV5-1 NA CASSPQGTNTGELFF TGCGCCAGCAGCCCACAGGGGACGAACACCGGGGAGCTGTTTTTT
NA 16 TRBJ2-1 TRBV29-1 NA CSVDGIAVKSYNEQFF TGCAGCGTTGATGGGATCGCGGTAAAAAGCTACAATGAGCAGTTCTTC
TRBD2 16 TRBJ2-7 TRBV5-1 NA CASSLGGGGASYEQYF TGCGCCAGCAGCTTGGGCGGGGGGGGCGCATCCTACGAGCAGTACTTC
TRBD1 14 TRBJ1-1 TRBV30 NA CAWRTGSMNTEAFF TGTGCCTGGCGGACAGGGAGCATGAACACTGAAGCTTTCTTT